This T cell receptor (beta chain) originates from a study of human T cells and chemical hapten exposure. This clonotype was observed a few times. As to time point: pre-sensitization, week 0. Stated treatment: therapeutic diphenylcyclopropenone sensitization with weekly scalp DPC. TCRdb independently ran MiXCR on the RACE reads; one entry per CDR3 protein. The table shows around 380,000 distinct CDR3 sequences, with 4.5% to 7% occurring only once. This CDR3 is built from 16 residues. Per the germline V gene, CDR1 is SGHTA and CDR2 is FQGNSA. V lost 5 bases and J 0 bases, leaving 14 bases between the germline ends.

The chain joins TRBV7-2 to TRBJ2-4, with unresolved D. The receptor comes from a young woman with alopecia areata. Some clones in this sample may be carry-over from other donors' samples. The input for sequencing was whole blood, taken in connection with sensitization to the hapten diphenylcyclopropenone (DPC). The CDR3 reads CASSQHLVLAKNIQYF. Here the CDR3 DNA reads TGTGCCAGCAGCCAACACTTAGTTCTAGCCAAAAACATTCAGTACTTC.